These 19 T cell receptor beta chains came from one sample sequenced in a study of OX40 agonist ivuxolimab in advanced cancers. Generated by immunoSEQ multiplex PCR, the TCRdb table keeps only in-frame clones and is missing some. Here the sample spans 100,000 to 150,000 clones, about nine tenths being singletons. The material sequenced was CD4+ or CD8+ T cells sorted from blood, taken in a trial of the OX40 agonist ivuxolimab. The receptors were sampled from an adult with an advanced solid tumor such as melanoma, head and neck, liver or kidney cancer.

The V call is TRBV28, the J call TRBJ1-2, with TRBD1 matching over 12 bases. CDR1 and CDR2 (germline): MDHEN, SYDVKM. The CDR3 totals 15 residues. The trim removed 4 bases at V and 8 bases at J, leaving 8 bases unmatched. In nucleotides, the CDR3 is TGTGCCAGCAGTTCCTCCGGGACAGGGGGCGACGGCTACACCTTC. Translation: CASSSSGTGGDGYTF.

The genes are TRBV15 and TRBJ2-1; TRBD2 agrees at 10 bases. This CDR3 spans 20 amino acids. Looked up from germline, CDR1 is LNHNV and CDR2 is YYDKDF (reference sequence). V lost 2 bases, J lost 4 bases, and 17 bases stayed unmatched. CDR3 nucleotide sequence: TGTGCCACCAGCAGATATATTCTAGCGGGAGAGGGGGGGTCATACAATGAGCAGTTCTTC. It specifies CATSRYILAGEGGSYNEQFF.

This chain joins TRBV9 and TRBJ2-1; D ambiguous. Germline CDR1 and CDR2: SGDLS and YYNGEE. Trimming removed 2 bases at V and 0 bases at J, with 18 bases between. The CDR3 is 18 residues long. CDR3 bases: TGTGCCAGCAGCGTGACCTTCTCGGGCGGATCCTCCTACAATGAGCAGTTCTTC. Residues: CASSVTFSGGSSYNEQFF.

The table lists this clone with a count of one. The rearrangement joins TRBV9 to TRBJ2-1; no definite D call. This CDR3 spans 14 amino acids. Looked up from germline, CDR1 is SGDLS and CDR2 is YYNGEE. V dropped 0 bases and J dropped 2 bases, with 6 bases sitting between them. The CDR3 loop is CASSVAAAYNEQFF. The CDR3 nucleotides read TGTGCCAGCAGCGTAGCGGCGGCCTACAATGAGCAGTTCTTC.

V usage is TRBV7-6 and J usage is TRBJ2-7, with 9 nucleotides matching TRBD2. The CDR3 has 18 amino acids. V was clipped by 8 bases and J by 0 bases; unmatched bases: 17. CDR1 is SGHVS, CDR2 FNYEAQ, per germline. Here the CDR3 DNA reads TGTGCCAGCTCCCCCGAGGCGGGAGGGGGGTTGGGCTCCTACGAGCAGTACTTC. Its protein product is CASSPEAGGGLGSYEQYF.

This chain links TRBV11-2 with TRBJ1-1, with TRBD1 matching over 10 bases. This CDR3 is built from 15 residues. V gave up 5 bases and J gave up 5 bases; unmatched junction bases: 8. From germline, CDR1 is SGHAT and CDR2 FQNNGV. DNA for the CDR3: TGTGCCAGCAGCCCCGGGGGGGACAGGGGAACTGAAGCTTTCTTT. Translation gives CASSPGGDRGTEAFF. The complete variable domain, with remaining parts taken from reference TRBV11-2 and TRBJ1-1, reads EAGVAQSPRYKIIEKRQSVAFWCNPISGHATLYWYQQILGQGPKLLIQFQNNGVVDDSQLPKDRFSAERLKGVDSTLKIQPAKLEDSAVYLCASSPGGDRGTEAFFGQGTRLTVV.

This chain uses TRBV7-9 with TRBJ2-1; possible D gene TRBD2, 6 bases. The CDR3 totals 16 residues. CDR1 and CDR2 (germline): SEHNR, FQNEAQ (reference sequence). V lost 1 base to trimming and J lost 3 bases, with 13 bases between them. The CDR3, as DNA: TGTGCCAGCAGCTTAGACGGGGGACGGATCTACAATGAGCAGTTCTTC. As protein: CASSLDGGRIYNEQFF.

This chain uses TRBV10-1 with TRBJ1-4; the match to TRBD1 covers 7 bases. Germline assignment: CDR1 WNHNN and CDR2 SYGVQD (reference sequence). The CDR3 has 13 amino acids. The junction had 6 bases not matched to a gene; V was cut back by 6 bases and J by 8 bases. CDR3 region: CASRGTDTEKLFF. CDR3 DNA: TGCGCCAGCAGGGGGACAGATACCGAAAAACTGTTTTTT.

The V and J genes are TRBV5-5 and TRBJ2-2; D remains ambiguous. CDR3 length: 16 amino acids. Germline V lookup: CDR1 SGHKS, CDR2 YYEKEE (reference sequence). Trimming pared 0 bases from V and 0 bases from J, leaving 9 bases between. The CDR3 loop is CASSLASFANTGELFF. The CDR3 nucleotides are TGTGCCAGCAGCTTGGCGAGTTTCGCGAACACCGGGGAGCTGTTTTTT.

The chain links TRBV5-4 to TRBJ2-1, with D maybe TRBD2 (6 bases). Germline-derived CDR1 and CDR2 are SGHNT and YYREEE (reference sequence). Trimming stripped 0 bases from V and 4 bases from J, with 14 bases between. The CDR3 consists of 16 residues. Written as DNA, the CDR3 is TGTGCCAGCAGCTTGGGAGTTGCGGGGCTGTACAATGAGCAGTTCTTC. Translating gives CASSLGVAGLYNEQFF.

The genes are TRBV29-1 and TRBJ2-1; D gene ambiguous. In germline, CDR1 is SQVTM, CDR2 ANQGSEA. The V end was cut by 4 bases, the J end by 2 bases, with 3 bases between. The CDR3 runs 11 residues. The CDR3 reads CSVGTYNEQFF. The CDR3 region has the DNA TGCAGCGTTGGGACCTACAATGAGCAGTTCTTC.

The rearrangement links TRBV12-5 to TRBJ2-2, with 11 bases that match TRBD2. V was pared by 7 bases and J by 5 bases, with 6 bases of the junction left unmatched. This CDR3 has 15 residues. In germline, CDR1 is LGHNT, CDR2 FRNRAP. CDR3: CASASSGRGTGELFF. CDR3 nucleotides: TGTGCTAGTGCCAGTAGCGGGAGGGGAACCGGGGAGCTGTTTTTT.

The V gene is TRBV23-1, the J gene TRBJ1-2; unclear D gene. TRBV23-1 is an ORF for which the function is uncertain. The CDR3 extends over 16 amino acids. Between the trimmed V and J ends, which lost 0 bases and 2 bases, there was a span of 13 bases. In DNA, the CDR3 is TGCGCCAGCAGTCAATCCCCGACAAGGGAAAACTATGGCTACACCTTC. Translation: CASSQSPTRENYGYTF.

The CDR3 region is CASSDYSDTQYF. CDR3 DNA sequence: TGTGCCAGCAGCGACTATTCGGATACGCAGTATTTT. The chain uses TRBV7-2 and TRBJ2-3; D perhaps matches TRBD2 (5 bases). In germline, CDR1 is SGHTA, CDR2 FQGNSA. The ends were cut back, 5 bases at V and 6 bases at J, with 9 bases in the middle. The CDR3 is 12 residues long.

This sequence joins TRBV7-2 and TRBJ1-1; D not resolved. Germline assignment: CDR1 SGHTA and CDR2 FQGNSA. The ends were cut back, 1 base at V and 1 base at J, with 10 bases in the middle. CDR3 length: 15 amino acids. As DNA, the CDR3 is TGTGCCAGCAGCTTAGACGGGGTCGGGAACACTGAAGCTTTCTTT. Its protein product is CASSLDGVGNTEAFF. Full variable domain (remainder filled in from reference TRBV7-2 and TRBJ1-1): GAGVSQSPSNKVTEKGKDVELRCDPISGHTALYWYRQSLGQGLEFLIYFQGNSAPDKSGLPSDRFSAERTGGSVSTLTIQRTQQEDSAVYLCASSLDGVGNTEAFFGQGTRLTVV.

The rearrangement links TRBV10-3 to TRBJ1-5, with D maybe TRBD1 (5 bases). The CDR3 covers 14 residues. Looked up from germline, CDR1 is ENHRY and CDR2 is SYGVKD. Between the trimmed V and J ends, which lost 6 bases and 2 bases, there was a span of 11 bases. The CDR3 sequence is CAISGQGGNQPQHF. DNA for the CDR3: TGTGCCATCAGCGGCCAGGGTGGCAATCAGCCCCAGCATTTT.

The CDR3: CASSYHRDRDYGYTF. The CDR3 nucleotides read TGTGCCAGCAGCTACCACCGGGACAGGGACTATGGCTACACCTTC. This chain joins TRBV7-9 and TRBJ1-2; 9 bases are a match to TRBD1. The CDR3 is 15 residues long. V trimming: 4 bases; J trimming: 3 bases; junction bases outside the gene matches: 6. Germline assignment: CDR1 SEHNR and CDR2 FQNEAQ (reference sequence). The whole variable domain, filled in from reference TRBV7-9 and TRBJ1-2, reads DTGVSQNPRHKITKRGQNVTFRCDPISEHNRLYWYRQTLGQGPEFLTYFQNEAQLEKSRLLSDRFSAERPKGSFSTLEIQRTEQGDSAMYLCASSYHRDRDYGYTFGSGTRLTVV.

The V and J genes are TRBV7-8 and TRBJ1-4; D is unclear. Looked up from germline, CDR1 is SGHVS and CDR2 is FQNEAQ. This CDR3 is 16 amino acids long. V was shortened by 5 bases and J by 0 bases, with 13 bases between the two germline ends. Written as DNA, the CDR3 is TGTGCCAGCAGCCCAGTCGGGTTTGCAACTAATGAAAAACTGTTTTTT. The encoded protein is CASSPVGFATNEKLFF.

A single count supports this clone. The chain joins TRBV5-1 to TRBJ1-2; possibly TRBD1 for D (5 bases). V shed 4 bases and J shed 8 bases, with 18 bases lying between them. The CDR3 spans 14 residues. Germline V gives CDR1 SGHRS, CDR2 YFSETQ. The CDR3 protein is CASSTFGGDEGYTF. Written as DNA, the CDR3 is TGCGCCAGCAGCACATTTGGAGGGGACGAGGGCTACACCTTC.